This T cell receptor beta chain was captured in a study of CD8+ T cells in alopecia areata. V shed 6 bases, J shed 6 bases, and the junction held 3 bases outside the gene matches. The germline CDR1 and CDR2 sequences are MNHNY and SVGAGI (reference sequence). The CDR3 has 13 residues. The treatment is: oral pan-JAK inhibitor, 5-10 mg twice daily. In each case, RNA was isolated and then reverse transcribed into cDNA as the sequencing template. TCRdb's copy holds only in-frame clones and misses some; the assay was immunoSEQ multiplex PCR. The sample has approximately 220,000 clones, roughly two fifths seen once; the top ten hold roughly 0.5%.

The rearrangement links TRBV6-6 to TRBJ2-7; 12 bases line up with TRBD1. The sequenced sample was CD4+ T cells sorted from blood, obtained at approximately week 34, from a patient treated with tofacitinib. The sequence derives from a human donor with alopecia areata. The CDR3, as DNA: TGTGCCAGCAGAGGGACAGGGGGCTCCGAGCAGTACTTC. It codes for CASRGTGGSEQYF.